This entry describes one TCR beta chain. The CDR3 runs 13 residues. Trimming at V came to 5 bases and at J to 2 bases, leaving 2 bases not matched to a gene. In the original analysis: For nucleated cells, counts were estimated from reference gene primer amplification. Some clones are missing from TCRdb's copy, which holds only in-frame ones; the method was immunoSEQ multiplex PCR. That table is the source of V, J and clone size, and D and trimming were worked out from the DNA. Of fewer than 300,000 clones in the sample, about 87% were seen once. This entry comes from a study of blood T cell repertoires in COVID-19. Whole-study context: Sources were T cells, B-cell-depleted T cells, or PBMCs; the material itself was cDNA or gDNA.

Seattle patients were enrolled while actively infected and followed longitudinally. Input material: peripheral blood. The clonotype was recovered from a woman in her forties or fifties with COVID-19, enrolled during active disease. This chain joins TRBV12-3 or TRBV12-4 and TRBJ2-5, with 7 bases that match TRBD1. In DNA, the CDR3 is TGTGCCAGCAGTCGCAGGGGGCAAGAGACCCAGTACTTC. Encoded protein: CASSRRGQETQYF.